This is a list of T cell receptor beta chains from one sample in a study of monozygotic twins with inflammatory bowel disease. Reanalyzing the 5' RACE reads, TCRdb keeps one entry per CDR3 protein, without DNA. Its listing shows some 200,000 distinct CDR3 sequences. Source material: blood. The origin of the receptors is a human donor with ulcerative colitis or Crohn's disease, or a healthy co-twin of an affected twin (not recorded which). The CDR3 runs from the conserved cysteine through the conserved F or W.

V	J	CDR3
TRBV3-1	TRBJ2-3	CASSPGTGGSDTQYF
TRBV5-1	TRBJ1-1	CASSPRYGTANTEAFF
TRBV7-8	TRBJ2-1	CASSLGPNNEQFF
TRBV5-1	TRBJ2-2	CASSLRQGAGELFF
TRBV5-1	TRBJ1-5	CASSLAGISNQPQHF
TRBV6-2/TRBV6-3	TRBJ1-5	CASSSDSYQPQHF
TRBV12-3/TRBV12-4	TRBJ2-5	CASSSGTSGQETQYF
TRBV20-1	TRBJ2-3	CSARPLSPASDTQYF
TRBV5-1	TRBJ2-4	CASSLAGTGSKNIQYF
TRBV10-2	TRBJ1-1	CASFISKNTEAFF
TRBV12-3/TRBV12-4	TRBJ2-1	CASSLRGSAYNEQFF
TRBV3-1	TRBJ2-7	CASSQRFPQDYEQYF
TRBV7-6	TRBJ2-3	CASSLWGDTQYF
TRBV18	TRBJ1-1	CASSPPDTLEAFF
TRBV7-9	TRBJ2-2	CASSLAPRSGELFF
TRBV20-1	TRBJ2-7	CSAQRGGAYEQYF